This entry describes one TCR beta chain. Its antigen is as yet unknown. The authors ran a second PCR of roughly 6 to 11 cycles using a sample-barcoded 5' primer and a J-beta primer mix. TCRdb used MiXCR to reprocess the 5' RACE reads, holding one entry per CDR3 protein. This table holds about 1.5 million distinct CDR3 sequences, roughly two fifths found once. Germline V gene lookup returns CDR1 SQVTM and CDR2 ANQGSEA. The CDR3 is 14 residues long. V gave up 4 bases and J gave up 0 bases, with 12 bases separating them. The data were taken from a study of blood T cells in healthy people across ages. Notes on the study in general: Because donor CMV status was unknown, expanded clonotype changes were possibly confounded. In long-lived donors, naive CD4+ cell counts and diversity exceeded those of aged donors.

Collection of 7.5 to 10 milliliters of peripheral blood was performed for each donor. No fewer than 7 million PBMCs went into each sample. The clonotype comes from a woman between 18 and 29 years old in good health. V usage is TRBV29-1 and J usage is TRBJ2-5; D is uncertain. Source material: blood. DNA for the CDR3: TGCAGCGTTGCATCTGCTTCGTACCAAGAGACCCAGTACTTC. Its protein is CSVASASYQETQYF.